This T cell receptor (beta chain) appears in the sequencing data of a study of T cell repertoires in cytomegalovirus infection. For the study at large: Through public TCR beta signatures, both CMV infection and matching HLA type were indicated.

V was cut by 5 bases and J by 3 bases, with 11 bases left in between. The CDR3 length is 14 residues. Germline lookup yields CDR1 SNHLY and CDR2 FYNNEI. Study results and caveats: Dominating the ex vivo response were HLA-C-restricted CMV-specific TCR beta clonotypes.

TCRdb fed the reads into MiXCR, producing one record per CDR3 protein. The table records approximately 730,000 distinct CDR3 sequences, 25% to 30% of them present only once. A note on this clonotype: What it binds is not known.

V is TRBV2 and J is TRBJ2-1; D gene unclear. The starting material was cultured CD8+ T cells from PBMCs, obtained from culture after CMV antigen stimulation. The TCR sequence derives from a human donor in good health (CMV status not recorded). Some clones in this sample may be carry-over from other donors' samples. CDR3 residues: CASSIGIGYNEQFF. The CDR3 coding sequence is TGTGCCAGCAGTATAGGGATCGGCTACAATGAGCAGTTCTTC.